The 9 T cell receptor beta chains below come from one sample, sequenced in a study of T cell responses to AZD1222 COVID-19 vaccine. TCRdb's copy holds only in-frame clones and misses some; the assay was immunoSEQ multiplex PCR. Found here are some 80,000 clones, 85% to 90% of them singletons; the top ten hold around 7.7%. The sequenced sample was peripheral blood, obtained on day 0 of AZD1222 vaccination. The receptors derive from an adult in good health.

The table lists this clone with a count of one. The CDR3 DNA reads TGTGCCAGCAGCTTGGTGGGAGTCGGCACCGGGGAGCTGTTTTTT. This sequence encodes CASSLVGVGTGELFF. The rearrangement joins TRBV5-6 to TRBJ2-2; weak D call: TRBD2 (5 bases). This CDR3 has 15 residues. Trimming took off 0 bases at V and 4 bases at J, with 10 bases between the two ends. CDR1 is SGHDT, CDR2 YYEEEE, per germline. Combining the CDR3 with reference TRBV5-6 and TRBJ2-2 gives the whole variable domain DAGVTQSPTHLIKTRGQQVTLRCSPKSGHDTVSWYQQALGQGPQFIFQYYEEEERQRGNFPDRFSGHQFPNYSSELNVNALLLGDSALYLCASSLVGVGTGELFFGEGSRLTVL.

The V gene is TRBV27, the J gene TRBJ2-3, with 7 bases lining up with TRBD1. Germline V gives CDR1 MNHEY, CDR2 SMNVEV (reference sequence). This CDR3 comprises 15 residues. Trimming at V came to 2 bases and at J to 0 bases, leaving 2 bases not matched to a gene. This CDR3 is CASSLEGQSTDTQYF. The CDR3 DNA reads TGTGCCAGCAGTTTAGAGGGACAGAGCACAGATACGCAGTATTTT.

This clone was seen a handful of times. The rearrangement uses TRBV18 and TRBJ1-2; D call uncertain. This CDR3 has 13 amino acids. CDR1 and CDR2 from the germline V gene are KGHSH and LQKENI. Trimming left V 2 bases short and J 6 bases short, with 10 bases between. The CDR3 region is CASSPKGDDGYTF. The CDR3 DNA reads TGTGCCAGCTCACCAAAGGGAGACGATGGCTACACCTTC.

This clone was recorded a few times. V gene TRBV24-1 combines with J gene TRBJ1-2; 8 bases are shared with TRBD1. The CDR3 is 13 amino acids. Germline V gene lookup returns CDR1 KGHDR and CDR2 SFDVKD. V trimming: 9 bases; J trimming: 7 bases; junction bases outside the gene matches: 9. The chain's CDR3 is CATHTGGASGYTF. DNA of the CDR3: TGTGCCACCCATACAGGGGGGGCGAGTGGCTACACCTTC.

V and J are TRBV19 and TRBJ2-7; a weak D match, TRBD1 (6 bases). Germline assignment: CDR1 LNHDA and CDR2 SQIVND (reference sequence). The CDR3 runs 15 residues. V gave up 5 bases and J gave up 3 bases, with 17 bases separating them. This CDR3 reads CASSLVLRGGYEQYF. The DNA for the CDR3 is TGTGCCAGTAGTCTGGTTCTGAGAGGGGGCTACGAGCAGTACTTC.

The chain recombines TRBV27 with TRBJ1-5; 10 bases align to TRBD1. The germline V gene encodes CDR1 MNHEY and CDR2 SMNVEV (reference sequence). J lost 0 bases, V lost 6 bases, and 11 bases had no gene match. The CDR3 is made up of 18 amino acids. CDR3 sequence: CASSRAVGTGVSNQPQHF. The CDR3 nucleotides read TGTGCCAGCAGCCGGGCGGTTGGGACAGGGGTTAGCAATCAGCCCCAGCATTTT.

The chain couples TRBV19 to TRBJ1-4, with TRBD1 matching over 7 bases. J lost 3 bases, V lost 7 bases, and 11 bases had no gene match. This CDR3 has 16 amino acids. Germline assignment: CDR1 LNHDA and CDR2 SQIVND (reference sequence). CDR3 in amino acids: CASNDRALTANEKLFF. The CDR3 DNA is TGTGCCAGTAACGACAGGGCATTGACGGCTAATGAAAAACTGTTTTTT. Looking up the rest from reference TRBV19 and TRBJ1-4 gives the full variable domain: DGGITQSPKYLFRKEGQNVTLSCEQNLNHDAMYWYRQDPGQGLRLIYYSQIVNDFQKGDIAEGYSVSREKKESFPLTVTSAQKNPTAFYLCASNDRALTANEKLFFGSGTQLSVL.

This clone has a single count. This sequence joins TRBV6-6 and TRBJ1-4; no definite D call. Germline loops: CDR1 MNHNY, CDR2 SVGAGI (reference sequence). Trimming removed 2 bases at V and 0 bases at J, with 7 bases between. The CDR3 length is 15 residues. The CDR3 here is CASSYGRTTNEKLFF. The CDR3 region has the DNA TGTGCCAGCAGTTACGGTCGGACAACTAATGAAAAACTGTTTTTT.

The chain links TRBV10-3 to TRBJ1-5; D may be TRBD1 (5 bases). Looked up from germline, CDR1 is ENHRY and CDR2 is SYGVKD. The length of the CDR3 is 13 residues. With 6 bases removed from V and 4 bases from J, the gap between germline ends came to 10 bases. The CDR3 region is CAIRDGGNQPQHF. The CDR3 DNA follows: TGTGCCATCAGGGACGGGGGGAATCAGCCCCAGCATTTT.